Following are 5 T cell receptor beta chains from one sample sequenced in a study of T cells after posttransplantation cyclophosphamide. TCRdb keeps only in-frame clones here, not all; method: immunoSEQ multiplex PCR. The sample holds roughly 10,000 clones, and no clone turns up only once. A marrow graft followed busulfan-fludarabine conditioning, with cyclophosphamide on days +3 and +4. The sequences come from PBMCs, collected around 370 days after allogeneic stem cell transplant with posttransplant cyclophosphamide. These receptors came from a male patient in his fifties or sixties who received an allogeneic stem cell transplant from a related donor and was CMV-positive. Some T cells may be the graft donor's.

This clone was observed many times. The rearrangement links TRBV30 to TRBJ2-3; D uncertain. Germline loops: CDR1 GTSNPN, CDR2 SVGIG (reference sequence). V was clipped by 0 bases and J by 2 bases, with 6 bases between them. The CDR3 is 13 residues long. In DNA form, the CDR3 reads TGTGCCTGGAGTGTACAGAACACAGATACGCAGTATTTT. Translation: CAWSVQNTDTQYF.

This clone qualifies as medium-sized. The chain joins TRBV13 to TRBJ2-4, with 7 bases matching TRBD1. Germline assignment: CDR1 PRHDT and CDR2 FYEKMQ (reference sequence). The V gene end was trimmed by 0 bases and the J gene end by 2 bases; junction bases not matched to a gene: 7. The CDR3 covers 17 residues. CDR3 sequence: CASSLGPGGETKNIQYF. In DNA form, the CDR3 reads TGTGCCAGCAGCTTAGGCCCAGGGGGTGAAACCAAAAACATTCAGTACTTC.

The table lists this clone with a few counts. This sequence joins TRBV7-6 and TRBJ2-5; 7 bases match TRBD2. Near its end, the DNA agrees better with TRBJ2-7, so the J call may be wrong. This CDR3 has 15 amino acids. Germline V gives CDR1 SGHVS, CDR2 FNYEAQ. CDR3 in DNA: TGTGCCAGCAGCACCACTAGCGCTGGCGCCTACGAGCAGTACTTC. Its protein product is CASSTTSAGAYEQYF.

This clone was recorded many times. J is TRBJ1-1 and V is TRBV5-4, with D maybe TRBD1 (5 bases). Trimming took 3 bases from V and 1 from J, leaving 13 bases between them. The CDR3 covers 15 residues. CDR1 is SGHNT and CDR2 is YYREEE in the germline V gene (reference sequence). CDR3 region: CASSSPVGQNTEAFF. The DNA for the CDR3 is TGTGCCAGCAGCTCCCCCGTTGGACAGAACACTGAAGCTTTCTTT.

This clone has a count of ten or more. This chain uses TRBV19 with TRBJ2-3; perhaps TRBD2 as D (6 bases). Trimming took off 3 bases at V and 0 bases at J, with 10 bases between the two ends. This CDR3 is 15 amino acids long. Germline lookup yields CDR1 LNHDA and CDR2 SQIVND (reference sequence). Written as DNA, the CDR3 is TGTGCCAGTAGTATCTGGGGGGAGAGCACAGATACGCAGTATTTT. It yields the protein CASSIWGESTDTQYF.